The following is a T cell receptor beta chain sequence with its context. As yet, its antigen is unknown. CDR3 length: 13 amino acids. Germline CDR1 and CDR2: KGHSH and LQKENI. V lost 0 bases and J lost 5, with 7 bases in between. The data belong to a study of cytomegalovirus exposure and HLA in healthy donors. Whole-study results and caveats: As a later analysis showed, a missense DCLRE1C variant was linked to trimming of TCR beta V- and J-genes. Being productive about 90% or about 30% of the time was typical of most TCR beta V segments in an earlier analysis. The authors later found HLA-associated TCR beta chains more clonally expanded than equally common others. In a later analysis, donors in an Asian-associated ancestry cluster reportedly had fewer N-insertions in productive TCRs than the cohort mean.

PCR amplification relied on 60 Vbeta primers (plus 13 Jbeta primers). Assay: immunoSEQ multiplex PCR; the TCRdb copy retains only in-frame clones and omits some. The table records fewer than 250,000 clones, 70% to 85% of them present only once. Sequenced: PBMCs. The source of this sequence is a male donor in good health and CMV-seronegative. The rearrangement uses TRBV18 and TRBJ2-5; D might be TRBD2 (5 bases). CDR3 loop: CASSPPGEETQYF. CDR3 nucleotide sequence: TGTGCCAGCTCACCACCGGGAGAGGAGACCCAGTACTTC.